A single sample is the source of the 32 T cell receptor beta chains below, sequenced in a study of beta chain features in type 1 diabetes. All of the isolated RNA was reverse transcribed, so expressed TCRB transcripts were sequenced. Measured with immunoSEQ multiplex PCR; TCRdb has only the in-frame clones, and not every one. The data hold 250,000 to 300,000 clones, with less than 30% observed a single time. Antigen specificity for these receptors is unknown. Regarding the study as a whole: Type 1 diabetes patients had moderately but significantly shorter TCRB CDR3s in all four CD4+ subsets.

Material: naive CD4+ T cells from blood. The receptors were gathered from a woman in her twenties or thirties with type 1 diabetes.

The table lists this clone with a few counts. The V gene is TRBV30, the J gene TRBJ1-5; TRBD1 might be the D (5 bases). V shed 0 bases and J shed 8 bases, with 11 bases lying between them. There are 13 residues in the CDR3. Germline V gene sequence: CDR1 GTSNPN, CDR2 SVGIG (reference sequence). The CDR3 region has the DNA TGTGCCTGGAGTGTACCCCCGGGGGAGCCCCAGCATTTT. Translation: CAWSVPPGEPQHF.

This chain's CDR3 is CAWRLAGTGGTGELFF. CDR3 DNA: TGTGCCTGGAGACTGGCCGGGACAGGGGGCACCGGGGAGCTGTTTTTT. The chain links TRBV30 to TRBJ2-2, with TRBD1 matching over 11 bases. There are 16 residues in the CDR3. V shed 3 bases, J shed 4 bases, and the junction held 7 bases outside the gene matches. CDR1 and CDR2 (germline): GTSNPN, SVGIG (reference sequence).

The chain couples TRBV7-9 to TRBJ2-4; 9 nucleotides line up with TRBD2. This CDR3 spans 16 amino acids. Germline V gene lookup returns CDR1 SEHNR and CDR2 FQNEAQ (reference sequence). With 3 bases clipped from V and 3 bases from J, the junction kept 6 bases outside the gene matches. CDR3 DNA sequence: TGTGCCAGCAGCTTGCGGCGGGAGGGCCGCAAAAACATTCAGTACTTC. Translating gives CASSLRREGRKNIQYF.

This sequence joins TRBV6-1 and TRBJ1-5; 8 positions agree with TRBD1. J gave up 6 bases and V 4 bases, and 17 bases lay outside the gene matches. The CDR3 is made up of 18 amino acids. CDR1 is MNHNS, CDR2 SASEGT, per germline. As DNA, the CDR3 is TGTGCCAGCAGTGCACCAGGGGGCGTGAGTCTTTACGGTCAGCCCCAGCATTTT. This encodes CASSAPGGVSLYGQPQHF.

The chain recombines TRBV5-1 with TRBJ1-1, with 9 bases fitting TRBD1. CDR3 length equals 16 residues. V lost 3 bases and J lost 3; bases outside the gene matches: 9. Germline CDR1 SGHRS, CDR2 YFSETQ. The CDR3 loop is CASSSSTQGADTEAFF. The CDR3 DNA reads TGCGCCAGCAGCTCCTCGACACAGGGGGCAGACACTGAAGCTTTCTTT.

The rearrangement uses TRBV4-1 and TRBJ1-4, with TRBD1 as a possible D gene (5 bases). From germline, CDR1 is MGHRA and CDR2 YSYEKL. V lost 3 bases, J lost 11 bases, and 22 bases lay in between. This CDR3 spans 16 amino acids. The CDR3 region is CASSHPVRGLPGKLFF. The CDR3 DNA follows: TGCGCCAGCAGCCATCCCGTGCGGGGCCTCCCCGGGAAACTGTTTTTT.

The table lists this clone with a few counts. The CDR3 sequence: CASSLTLAQGEAFF. DNA of the CDR3: TGTGCCAGCAGCTTAACCTTAGCACAGGGGGAAGCTTTCTTT. J is TRBJ1-1 and V is TRBV7-6; 7 nucleotides agree with TRBD1. After removal of 2 bases from V and 8 bases from J, the junction contained 8 bases not matched to a gene. The CDR3 is made up of 14 amino acids. Germline CDR1 reads SGHVS; CDR2 reads FNYEAQ.

The chain joins TRBV11-3 to TRBJ1-1; tentatively, D is TRBD1 (5 bases). Per the germline V gene, CDR1 is SGHNT and CDR2 is YENEEA. The V and J ends lost 1 base and 1 base respectively, with 7 bases between them. CDR3 size: 14 residues. The CDR3 sequence is CASSLGGPNTEAFF. The CDR3 DNA sequence: TGTGCCAGCAGCTTAGGGGGCCCGAACACTGAAGCTTTCTTT.

The sample holds a few counts of this clone. This chain connects TRBV5-1 to TRBJ1-1; no reliable D call. V lost 3 bases and J lost 3, with 15 bases in between. CDR1 SGHRS and CDR2 YFSETQ come from the germline V gene. The CDR3 contains 15 residues. The CDR3 DNA reads TGCGCCAGCAGCTGGGCGGACTGGCGGGACACTGAAGCTTTCTTT. Amino acid sequence: CASSWADWRDTEAFF.

Only a few counts were recorded for this clone. The gene calls are TRBV25-1 and TRBJ2-5; TRBD2 aligns across 8 bases. CDR3 length: 13 residues. The germline CDR1 and CDR2 sequences are MGHDK and SYGVNS. Unmatched junction bases numbered 5, after V lost 9 bases and J lost 2 bases. Here the CDR3 DNA reads TGTGCCAGTCTCCGGGGGGGACAAGAGACCCAGTACTTC. It codes for CASLRGGQETQYF.

This clone was seen a few times. The chain joins TRBV7-3 to TRBJ2-7; 10 bases agree with TRBD2. The junction had 10 bases not matched to a gene; V was cut back by 5 bases and J by 6 bases. Germline V CDR1 and CDR2: SGHTA, FQGTGA. The CDR3 spans 15 residues. The CDR3 sequence: CASSGSLAGAGEQYF. As DNA, the CDR3 is TGTGCCAGCAGCGGATCTCTAGCGGGAGCAGGCGAGCAGTACTTC.

The chain links TRBV18 to TRBJ2-2; no clear D gene. Trimming left V 1 base short and J 0 bases short, with 9 bases between. Germline CDR1 reads KGHSH; CDR2 reads LQKENI. This CDR3 is built from 16 residues. CDR3 region: CASSPLVRANTGELFF. CDR3 nucleotide sequence: TGTGCCAGCTCACCACTAGTTCGGGCGAACACCGGGGAGCTGTTTTTT.

The gene calls are TRBV5-1 and TRBJ2-3; 14 bases are shared with TRBD2. This CDR3 contains 16 residues. Per germline, CDR1 SGHRS and CDR2 YFSETQ. V lost 4 bases, J lost 3 bases, and 4 bases stayed unmatched. The CDR3 is CASSNGLAGGTDTQYF. Here the CDR3 DNA reads TGCGCCAGCAGCAACGGACTAGCGGGAGGAACAGATACGCAGTATTTT.

This clone occurred a few times. J is TRBJ1-2 and V is TRBV6-4; 8 nucleotides line up with TRBD1. V lost 2 bases to trimming and J lost 5 bases; unmatched junction nucleotides: 4. Germline V gene sequence: CDR1 MRHNA, CDR2 SNTAGT. This CDR3 comprises 14 residues. The CDR3 DNA is TGTGCCAGCAGTGACGGGACAGGACAGTATGGCTACACCTTC. It is translated as CASSDGTGQYGYTF.

This clone was found a few times. V usage is TRBV5-1 and J usage is TRBJ2-2; D unclear. This CDR3 region has 14 residues. Germline V gene lookup returns CDR1 SGHRS and CDR2 YFSETQ. The V gene lost 1 base and the J gene lost 1 base, with 5 bases spanning the gap. Written as DNA, the CDR3 is TGCGCCAGCAGCTTGTCGGGGAACACCGGGGAGCTGTTTTTT. As protein: CASSLSGNTGELFF.

The chain recombines TRBV13 with TRBJ2-1, with D possibly TRBD1 on 5 matching bases. CDR3 length equals 12 residues. Deletions cut 2 bases from V and 9 bases from J, with 8 bases between. Germline V gene lookup returns CDR1 PRHDT and CDR2 FYEKMQ (reference sequence). The DNA of the CDR3 is TGTGCCAGCAGCTTAACAGGCGTTGAGCAGTTCTTC. Its protein product is CASSLTGVEQFF.

Only a few counts were recorded for this clone. CDR3 in DNA: TGTGCCAGCCGCCGCCCGGGGCGGGAGGAGCAGTACTTC. Protein: CASRRPGREEQYF. This sequence joins TRBV7-2 and TRBJ2-7, with 7 bases aligning to TRBD2. Per the germline V gene, CDR1 is SGHTA and CDR2 is FQGNSA. The CDR3 runs 13 residues. The V gene end was trimmed by 8 bases and the J gene end by 7 bases; junction bases not matched to a gene: 11. Complete variable domain (other parts from reference TRBV7-2 and TRBJ2-7): GAGVSQSPSNKVTEKGKDVELRCDPISGHTALYWYRQSLGQGLEFLIYFQGNSAPDKSGLPSDRFSAERTGGSVSTLTIQRTQQEDSAVYLCASRRPGREEQYFGPGTRLTVT.

V and J are TRBV18 and TRBJ2-5, with D possibly matching TRBD1 (5 bases). This CDR3 spans 15 amino acids. Trimming took 1 base from V and 1 from J, leaving 10 bases between them. Germline V gene data show CDR1 as KGHSH and CDR2 as LQKENI. The chain's CDR3 is CASSPRGQIQETQYF. The CDR3, as DNA: TGTGCCAGCTCACCACGGGGCCAGATCCAAGAGACCCAGTACTTC.

This clone was seen a handful of times. This chain links TRBV5-1 with TRBJ2-7; 11 bases agree with TRBD1. V lost 4 bases to trimming and J lost 6 bases; unmatched junction nucleotides: 9. Looked up from germline, CDR1 is SGHRS and CDR2 is YFSETQ. This CDR3 has 15 amino acids. Here the CDR3 reads CASSAGQGAGSEQYF. Written as DNA, the CDR3 is TGCGCCAGCAGCGCCGGACAGGGGGCTGGATCCGAGCAGTACTTC.

This clone showed up just a few times. The chain combines TRBV5-1 with TRBJ2-2, with 7 bases lining up with TRBD2. J lost 6 bases, V lost 7 bases, and 12 bases had no gene match. The CDR3 spans 15 residues. Germline V gene lookup returns CDR1 SGHRS and CDR2 YFSETQ. CDR3 DNA sequence: TGCGCCAGCTCGGGGGTCGGGCTAGCGGCCGGGGAGCTGTTTTTT. It translates to CASSGVGLAAGELFF.

The sample holds a few counts of this clone. Other nucleotide sequences in the sample specify the same CDR3. This chain joins TRBV30 and TRBJ2-7, with a possible D match to TRBD2 (5 bases). CDR3 length: 12 residues. Trimming left V 0 bases short and J 3 bases short, with 6 bases between. The germline V gene has CDR1 GTSNPN and CDR2 SVGIG (reference sequence). CDR3 sequence: CAWSVEGYEQYF. In nucleotides, the CDR3 is TGTGCCTGGAGTGTAGAGGGCTACGAGCAGTACTTC.

J is TRBJ1-5 and V is TRBV2, with 11 bases lining up with TRBD1. Trimming took 6 bases from V and 6 from J; bases not matched to a gene: 10. Germline lookup yields CDR1 SNHLY and CDR2 FYNNEI. The CDR3 is 16 amino acids. The chain's CDR3 is CASSTHGGQGGQPQHF. The CDR3 coding sequence is TGTGCCAGCAGCACCCACGGGGGACAGGGGGGTCAGCCCCAGCATTTT.

This clone was recorded a few times. This chain connects TRBV27 to TRBJ2-5, with D possibly being TRBD2 (6 bases). The V end was cut by 5 bases, the J end by 8 bases, with 15 bases between. Germline V CDR1 and CDR2: MNHEY, SMNVEV (reference sequence). The CDR3 spans 13 residues. CDR3 coding DNA: TGTGCCAGCAGTCTGAGGGACTCGACTACCCAGTACTTC. Residues: CASSLRDSTTQYF.

The genes are TRBV21-1 and TRBJ2-7; TRBD2, the table's D call, lacks a check against the DNA. TRBV21-1 is termed a pseudogene. This CDR3 region has 16 residues. The CDR3 protein is CASSSLWTSGSYEQYF. The CDR3 DNA sequence: TGTGCCAGCAGCTCTCTGTGGACTAGCGGAAGCTACGAGCAGTACTTC.

V and J are TRBV6-5 and TRBJ2-7; 9 nucleotides agree with TRBD1. This CDR3 region has 15 residues. Germline V lookup: CDR1 MNHEY, CDR2 SVGAGI. V lost 1 base, J lost 5 bases, and 6 bases stayed unmatched. CDR3 residues: CASSYLGQGGNEQYF. CDR3 nucleotides: TGTGCCAGCAGTTACTTGGGACAGGGAGGGAACGAGCAGTACTTC.

This rearrangement joins TRBV2 to TRBJ2-5; TRBD1 aligns across 8 bases. The CDR3 is 13 amino acids. Germline V gives CDR1 SNHLY, CDR2 FYNNEI. V lost 6 bases and J lost 7; bases outside the gene matches: 7. CDR3: CASSATGVGTQYF. DNA of the CDR3: TGTGCCAGCAGCGCGACAGGGGTTGGGACCCAGTACTTC.

The rearrangement uses TRBV28 and TRBJ2-7; 12 bases align to TRBD2. The J segment lost 3 bases and the V segment lost 6 bases, leaving 9 bases of the junction unmatched. The CDR3 runs to 16 residues. Germline assignment: CDR1 MDHEN and CDR2 SYDVKM. The DNA of the CDR3 is TGTGCCAGCAGCCAAGCTAGCGGGAGGGCTAACTACGAGCAGTACTTC. Its protein is CASSQASGRANYEQYF.

CDR3 coding DNA: TGTGCCAGCAGCCGCCCAGGGACAGGATCCGGGGAGCTGTTTTTT. Residues: CASSRPGTGSGELFF. The J gene is TRBJ2-2, the V gene TRBV7-8, with 8 positions matching TRBD1. Germline assignment: CDR1 SGHVS and CDR2 FQNEAQ. Trimming cost V 5 bases and J 6 bases; bases outside gene matches: 8. There are 15 residues in the CDR3.

This clone was picked up a small number of times. The chain employs TRBV30 and TRBJ1-2, with a tentative D call TRBD1 (5 bases). Looked up from germline, CDR1 is GTSNPN and CDR2 is SVGIG (reference sequence). The CDR3 sequence is 11 residues long. Trimming left V 5 bases short and J 6 bases short, with 10 bases between. The CDR3 nucleotides read TGTGCCTGGGACCAAGGGGATGGCTACACCTTC. Translating gives CAWDQGDGYTF.

V and J are TRBV18 and TRBJ1-2, with 8 bases matching TRBD1. The J segment lost 4 bases and the V segment lost 2 bases, leaving 9 bases of the junction unmatched. In germline, CDR1 is KGHSH, CDR2 LQKENI. The CDR3 has 16 amino acids. CDR3 in amino acids: CASSPGTGVALYGYTF. CDR3 sequence (DNA): TGTGCCAGCTCACCAGGGACAGGCGTTGCCCTCTATGGCTACACCTTC. Combining the CDR3 with reference TRBV18 and TRBJ1-2 gives the whole variable domain NAGVMQNPRHLVRRRGQEARLRCSPMKGHSHVYWYRQLPEEGLKFMVYLQKENIIDESGMPKERFSAEFPKEGPSILRIQQVVRGDSAAYFCASSPGTGVALYGYTFGSGTRLTVV.

The chain carries TRBV7-8 and TRBJ2-3; 7 bases line up with TRBD2. Germline lookup yields CDR1 SGHVS and CDR2 FQNEAQ. This CDR3 comprises 16 residues. V lost 4 bases and J lost 0; bases outside the gene matches: 7. The CDR3 region has the DNA TGTGCCAGCAGCTCCTTCGGAGCGGGAAGCACAGATACGCAGTATTTT. It encodes CASSSFGAGSTDTQYF.

This clone was observed a handful of times. This chain uses TRBV2 with TRBJ1-1; D is perhaps TRBD1 (5 bases). The CDR3 extends over 16 amino acids. Germline V gene lookup returns CDR1 SNHLY and CDR2 FYNNEI. V dropped 6 bases and J dropped 2 bases, with 19 bases sitting between them. CDR3 in DNA: TGTGCCAGCAGCATTGGAGACAGTATGCTTAACACTGAAGCTTTCTTT. Translation: CASSIGDSMLNTEAFF.